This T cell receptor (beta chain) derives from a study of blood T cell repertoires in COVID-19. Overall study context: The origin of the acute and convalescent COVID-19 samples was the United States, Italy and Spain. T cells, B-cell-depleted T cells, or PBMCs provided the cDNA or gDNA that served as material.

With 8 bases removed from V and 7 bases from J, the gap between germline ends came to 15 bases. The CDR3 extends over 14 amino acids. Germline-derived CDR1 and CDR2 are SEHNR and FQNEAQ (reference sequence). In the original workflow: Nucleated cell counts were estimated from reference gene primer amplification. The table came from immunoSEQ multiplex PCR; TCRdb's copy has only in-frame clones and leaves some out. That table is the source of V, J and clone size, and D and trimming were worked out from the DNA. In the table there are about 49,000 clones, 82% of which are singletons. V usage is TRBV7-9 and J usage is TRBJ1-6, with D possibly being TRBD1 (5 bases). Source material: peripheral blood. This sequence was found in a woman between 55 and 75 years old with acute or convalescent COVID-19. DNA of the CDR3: TGTGCCAGCGGCAACCGGGGGAGGAATTCACCCCTCCACTTT. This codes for CASGNRGRNSPLHF.